What follows is one TCR beta chain and its context. In the study's own analysis: From reference gene primer amplification, estimates of nucleated cell counts were derived. Using immunoSEQ multiplex PCR, the repertoire was profiled, and TCRdb retains in-frame clones only, with some absent. That table furnishes V, J and clone size, whereas the DNA furnished D and trimming. The profile shows about 130,000 clones, roughly three quarters of them singletons. The data are from a study of blood T cell repertoires in COVID-19. Overall study context: Donors in the United States, Italy and Spain gave samples during acute or convalescent COVID-19. T cells, B-cell-depleted T cells, or PBMCs provided the cDNA or gDNA that served as material.

CDR3 length: 13 residues. CDR1 SGHRS and CDR2 YFSETQ come from the germline V gene. Trimming took off 5 bases at V and 0 bases at J, with 8 bases between the two ends. The sequenced sample consisted of peripheral blood. The V and J genes are TRBV5-1 and TRBJ1-1; perhaps TRBD1 as D (6 bases). The TCR comes from a man older than 75 with acute or convalescent COVID-19. CDR3 residues: CASRDSLNTEAFF. CDR3 bases: TGCGCCAGCAGGGACAGTTTGAACACTGAAGCTTTCTTT. The complete variable domain, with remaining parts taken from reference TRBV5-1 and TRBJ1-1, reads KAGVTQTPRYLIKTRGQQVTLSCSPISGHRSVSWYQQTPGQGLQFLFEYFSETQRNKGNFPGRFSGRQFSNSRSEMNVSTLELGDSALYLCASRDSLNTEAFFGQGTRLTVV.